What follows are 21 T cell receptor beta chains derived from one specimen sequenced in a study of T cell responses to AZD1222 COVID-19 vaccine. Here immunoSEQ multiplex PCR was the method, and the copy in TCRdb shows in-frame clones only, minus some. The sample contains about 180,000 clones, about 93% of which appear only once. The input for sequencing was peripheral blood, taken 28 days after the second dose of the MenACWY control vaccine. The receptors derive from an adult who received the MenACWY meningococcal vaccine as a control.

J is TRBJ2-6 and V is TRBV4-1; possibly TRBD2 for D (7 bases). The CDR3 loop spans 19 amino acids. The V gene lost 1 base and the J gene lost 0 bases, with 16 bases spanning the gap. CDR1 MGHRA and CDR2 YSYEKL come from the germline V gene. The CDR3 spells CASSQAGGLSTSGANVLTF. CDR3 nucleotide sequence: TGCGCCAGCAGCCAAGCGGGGGGCCTGTCAACCTCTGGGGCCAACGTCCTGACTTTC.

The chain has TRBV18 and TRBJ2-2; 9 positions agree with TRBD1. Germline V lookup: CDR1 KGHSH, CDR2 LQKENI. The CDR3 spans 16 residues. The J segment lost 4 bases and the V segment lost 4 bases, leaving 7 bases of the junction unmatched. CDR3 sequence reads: CASSLGQGSSTGELFF. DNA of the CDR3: TGTGCCAGCTCACTCGGACAGGGGAGTAGCACCGGGGAGCTGTTTTTT.

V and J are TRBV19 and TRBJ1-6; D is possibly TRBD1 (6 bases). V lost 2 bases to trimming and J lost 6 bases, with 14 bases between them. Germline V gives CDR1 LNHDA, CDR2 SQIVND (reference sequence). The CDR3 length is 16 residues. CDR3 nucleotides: TGTGCCAGTAGTATATGGGCAGGGGTAGGTAATTCACCCCTCCACTTT. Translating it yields CASSIWAGVGNSPLHF. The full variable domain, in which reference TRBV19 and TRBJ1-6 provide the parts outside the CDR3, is DGGITQSPKYLFRKEGQNVTLSCEQNLNHDAMYWYRQDPGQGLRLIYYSQIVNDFQKGDIAEGYSVSREKKESFPLTVTSAQKNPTAFYLCASSIWAGVGNSPLHFGNGTRLTVT.

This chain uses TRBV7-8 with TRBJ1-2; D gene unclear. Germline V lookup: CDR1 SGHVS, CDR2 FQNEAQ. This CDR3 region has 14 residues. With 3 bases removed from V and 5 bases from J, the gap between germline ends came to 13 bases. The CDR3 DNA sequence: TGTGCCAGCAGCTTTACCCAAACAGAGTATGGCTACACCTTC. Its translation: CASSFTQTEYGYTF. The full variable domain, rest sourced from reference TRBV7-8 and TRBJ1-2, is GAGVSQSPRYKVAKRGQDVALRCDPISGHVSLFWYQQALGQGPEFLTYFQNEAQLDKSGLPSDRFFAERPEGSVSTLKIQRTQQEDSAVYLCASSFTQTEYGYTFGSGTRLTVV.

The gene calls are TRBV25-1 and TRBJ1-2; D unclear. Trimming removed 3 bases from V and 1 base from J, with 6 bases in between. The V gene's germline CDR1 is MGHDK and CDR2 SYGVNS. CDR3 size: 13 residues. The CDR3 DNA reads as TGTGCCAGCAGTGATAATGGTAACTATGGCTACACCTTC. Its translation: CASSDNGNYGYTF.

CDR3 sequence (DNA): TGTGCCAGCAGTTACCGAAAGTCCAAGCGTGGGGAAGCTTTCTTT. As protein: CASSYRKSKRGEAFF. V gene TRBV6-2 or TRBV6-3 combines with J gene TRBJ1-1; D is uncertain. This CDR3 has 15 amino acids. V lost 2 bases to trimming and J lost 8 bases, with 18 bases between them. Germline values: CDR1 MNHEY, CDR2 SVGEGT.

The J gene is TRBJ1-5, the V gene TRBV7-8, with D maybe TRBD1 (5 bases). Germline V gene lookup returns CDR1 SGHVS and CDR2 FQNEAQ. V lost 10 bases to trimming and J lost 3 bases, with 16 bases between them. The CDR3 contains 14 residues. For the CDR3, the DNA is TGTGCCACCGCGGGGGGGTCGGCCAATCAGCCCCAGCATTTT. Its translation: CATAGGSANQPQHF. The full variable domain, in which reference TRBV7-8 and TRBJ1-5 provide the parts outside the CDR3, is GAGVSQSPRYKVAKRGQDVALRCDPISGHVSLFWYQQALGQGPEFLTYFQNEAQLDKSGLPSDRFFAERPEGSVSTLKIQRTQQEDSAVYLCATAGGSANQPQHFGDGTRLSIL.

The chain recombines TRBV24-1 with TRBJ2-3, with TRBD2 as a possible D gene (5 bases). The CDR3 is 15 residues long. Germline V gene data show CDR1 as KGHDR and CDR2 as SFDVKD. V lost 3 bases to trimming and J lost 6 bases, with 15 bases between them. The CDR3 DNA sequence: TGTGCCACCAGTGATAGTGGAACCACGGGGGATACGCAGTATTTT. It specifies CATSDSGTTGDTQYF.

The CDR3 here is CASSLISGGHTDTQYF. The DNA for the CDR3 is TGTGCCAGCAGCTTGATTAGCGGGGGTCACACAGATACGCAGTATTTT. V gene TRBV7-9 combines with J gene TRBJ2-3, with TRBD2 matching 9 bases. CDR1 SEHNR and CDR2 FQNEAQ come from the germline V gene (reference sequence). The V gene end was trimmed by 3 bases and the J gene end by 2 bases; junction bases not matched to a gene: 6. This CDR3 contains 16 residues.

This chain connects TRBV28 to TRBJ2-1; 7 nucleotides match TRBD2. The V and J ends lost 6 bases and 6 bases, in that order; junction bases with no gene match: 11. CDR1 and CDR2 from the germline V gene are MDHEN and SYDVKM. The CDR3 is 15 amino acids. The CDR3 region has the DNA TGTGCCAGCAGCCCCGGACTAGTAAGCTCCAATGAGCAGTTCTTC. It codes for CASSPGLVSSNEQFF. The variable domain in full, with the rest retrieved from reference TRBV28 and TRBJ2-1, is DVKVTQSSRYLVKRTGEKVFLECVQDMDHENMFWYRQDPGLGLRLIYFSYDVKMKEKGDIPEGYSVSREKKERFSLILESASTNQTSMYLCASSPGLVSSNEQFFGPGTRLTVL.

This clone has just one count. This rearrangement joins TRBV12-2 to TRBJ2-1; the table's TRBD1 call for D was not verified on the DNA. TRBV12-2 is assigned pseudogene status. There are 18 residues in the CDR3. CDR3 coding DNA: TGTGCAAGTCGCTCCTGCAGGGGGCAATTGAGCTCCTACAATGAGCAGTTCTTC. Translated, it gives CASRSCRGQLSSYNEQFF.

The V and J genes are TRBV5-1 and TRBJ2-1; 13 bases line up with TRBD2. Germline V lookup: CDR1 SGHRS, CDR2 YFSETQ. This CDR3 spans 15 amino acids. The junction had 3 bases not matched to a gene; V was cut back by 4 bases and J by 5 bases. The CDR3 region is CASSLTSGGNNEQFF. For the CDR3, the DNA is TGCGCCAGCAGCCTGACTAGCGGGGGGAACAATGAGCAGTTCTTC.

CDR3 DNA: TGTGCCAGCAGCTACCCCATTGAGGGGGGCACAGATACGCAGTATTTT. Translated: CASSYPIEGGTDTQYF. The rearrangement links TRBV2 to TRBJ2-3; TRBD1 is a possible D gene (6 bases). V was pared by 6 bases and J by 1 base, with 17 bases between. Looked up from germline, CDR1 is SNHLY and CDR2 is FYNNEI. The CDR3 is 16 amino acids.

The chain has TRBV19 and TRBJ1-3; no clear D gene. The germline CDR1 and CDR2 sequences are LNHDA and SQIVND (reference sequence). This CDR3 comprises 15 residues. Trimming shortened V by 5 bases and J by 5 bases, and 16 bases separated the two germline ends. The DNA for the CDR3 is TGTGCCAGTAGTCCGACCCTGAGGGCCAGAAACACCATATATTTT. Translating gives CASSPTLRARNTIYF.

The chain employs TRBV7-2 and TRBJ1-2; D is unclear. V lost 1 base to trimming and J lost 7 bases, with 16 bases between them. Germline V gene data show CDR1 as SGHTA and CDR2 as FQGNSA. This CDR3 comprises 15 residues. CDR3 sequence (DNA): TGTGCCAGCAGCTTAGAAGCCAATAGTTGGCGTGGCTACACCTTC. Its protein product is CASSLEANSWRGYTF.

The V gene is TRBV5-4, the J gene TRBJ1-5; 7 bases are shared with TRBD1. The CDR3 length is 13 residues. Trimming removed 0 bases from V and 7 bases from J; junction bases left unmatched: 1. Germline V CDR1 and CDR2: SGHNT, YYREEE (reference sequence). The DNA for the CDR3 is TGTGCCAGCAGCTTGGAAGGGGGCCAGCCCCAGCATTTT. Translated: CASSLEGGQPQHF.

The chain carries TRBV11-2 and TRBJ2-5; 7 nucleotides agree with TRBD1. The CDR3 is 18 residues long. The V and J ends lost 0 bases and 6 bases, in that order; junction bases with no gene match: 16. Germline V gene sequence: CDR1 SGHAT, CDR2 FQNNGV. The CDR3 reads CASSLDQLYQPGGKTQYF. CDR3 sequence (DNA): TGTGCCAGCAGCTTAGACCAACTATATCAACCAGGGGGAAAGACCCAGTACTTC.

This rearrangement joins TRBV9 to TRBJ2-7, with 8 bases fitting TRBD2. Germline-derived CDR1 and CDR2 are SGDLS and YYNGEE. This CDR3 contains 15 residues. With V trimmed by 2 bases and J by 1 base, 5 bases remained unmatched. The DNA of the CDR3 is TGTGCCAGCAGCGTCGGGGGCGGGAGGTCCTACGAGCAGTACTTC. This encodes CASSVGGGRSYEQYF.

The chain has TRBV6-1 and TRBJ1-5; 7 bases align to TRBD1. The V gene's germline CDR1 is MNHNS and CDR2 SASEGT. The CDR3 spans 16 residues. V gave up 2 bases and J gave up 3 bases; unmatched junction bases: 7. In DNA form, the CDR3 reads TGTGCCAGCAGTGAACGGGGGCAGGGGGACAATCAGCCCCAGCATTTT. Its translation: CASSERGQGDNQPQHF.

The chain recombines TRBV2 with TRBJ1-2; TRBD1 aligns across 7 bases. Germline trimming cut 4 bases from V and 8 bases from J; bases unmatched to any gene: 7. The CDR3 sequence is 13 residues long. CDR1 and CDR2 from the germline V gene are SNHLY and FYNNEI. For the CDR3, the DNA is TGTGCCAGCAGTGCCAGGGGGTCGGAAGGCTACACCTTC. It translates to CASSARGSEGYTF.

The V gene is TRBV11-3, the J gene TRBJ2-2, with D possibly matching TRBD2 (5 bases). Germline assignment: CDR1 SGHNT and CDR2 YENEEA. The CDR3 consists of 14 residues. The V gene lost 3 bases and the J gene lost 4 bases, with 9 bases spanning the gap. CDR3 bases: TGTGCCAGCAGCTTCGGAGGTTCCACCGGGGAGCTGTTTTTT. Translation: CASSFGGSTGELFF.